Included here is one T cell receptor (beta chain) sequence, with context. The data belong to a study of blood T cell repertoires in COVID-19. Study in general: COVID-19 samples collected from the United States, Italy and Spain covered acute and convalescent phases. The analysed material was cDNA or gDNA that came from T cells, B-cell-depleted T cells, or PBMCs.

V lost 2 bases to trimming and J lost 1 base; unmatched junction nucleotides: 4. The CDR3 contains 15 residues. Germline-derived CDR1 and CDR2 are SNHLY and FYNNEI. Clones were sequenced by immunoSEQ multiplex PCR, and TCRdb holds only the in-frame ones, with some missing. The repertoire holds around 170,000 clones, roughly four fifths seen once, with 5.5% to 7.5% in the top ten. The receptor's source is a woman in her 40s with acute or convalescent COVID-19. Material: peripheral blood. V and J are TRBV2 and TRBJ1-1; 7 bases fit TRBD1. CDR3 sequence reads: CASSELGTENTEAFF. DNA of the CDR3: TGTGCCAGCAGTGAATTAGGGACAGAGAACACTGAAGCTTTCTTT.